Listed here is a single TCR beta chain. Its antigen is as yet unknown. V was clipped by 1 base and J by 4 bases, with 19 bases between them. The germline V gene encodes CDR1 MNHEY and CDR2 SMNVEV (reference sequence). There are 18 residues in the CDR3. Stated time point: pretreatment peripheral blood. Urothelial carcinoma, locally advanced or metastatic, affected the patients. These data are taken from a study of PD-L1 blockade in urothelial cancer. Whole-study results and caveats: Clonality of blood TCR below the median before treatment predicted better survival.

Produced via immunoSEQ multiplex PCR; TCRdb's table is partial and in-frame only. The sample records tens of thousands of clones, approximately 80% being singletons. The specimen was PBMCs, collected around atezolizumab (anti-PD-L1) treatment. This chain links TRBV27 with TRBJ2-2; maybe TRBD1 (5 bases). The source of this sequence is a man aged 45-65 years with urothelial cancer. CDR3 sequence reads: CASSLLSRVALGTGELFF. The DNA of the CDR3 is TGTGCCAGCAGTTTATTAAGCAGGGTAGCCCTCGGCACCGGGGAGCTGTTTTTT.